Listed below are T cell receptor beta chains from one sample, sequenced in a study of graft-versus-host responses after intestinal transplantation. The data were produced by immunoSEQ multiplex PCR, yet TCRdb's version contains in-frame clones alone and is incomplete. The table has roughly 110,000 clones, roughly 87% seen once; the top ten hold less than 0.85%. The antigens these receptors bind are not known. Here the sequenced sample was unstimulated CD4+ T cells sorted from spleen or lymph node cells, taken before transplant. These receptors were taken from a human donor who was the organ donor for an intestinal transplant. The CDR3 runs from the conserved cysteine through the conserved F or W. Fields, in order: J gene, V gene, clone size, D gene, CDR3 protein, CDR3 DNA. A D gene is named only where the DNA matches it firmly. Only some rows state a clone size, as once, few, many or a class for expanded clones.

TRBJ1-3 TRBV28 . . CASSTRGGGNTIYF TGTGCCAGCAGTACTAGGGGAGGCGGAAACACCATATATTTT
TRBJ1-4 TRBV7-9 . TRBD1 CASSLQGATNEKLFF TGTGCCAGCAGCTTACAGGGGGCAACTAATGAAAAACTGTTTTTT
TRBJ2-7 TRBV6-1 . TRBD1 CASRSPGQGIHEQYF TGTGCCAGCAGATCCCCGGGACAGGGAATCCACGAGCAGTACTTC
TRBJ2-1 TRBV29-1 . TRBD2 CSVVAGVHEQFF TGCAGCGTTGTAGCGGGAGTTCATGAGCAGTTCTTC
TRBJ2-3 TRBV18 once . CASSPESVPTDTQYF TGTGCCAGCTCACCGGAGAGCGTTCCCACAGATACGCAGTATTTT
TRBJ2-1 TRBV6-6 . . CATQGQGGAYNEQFF TGTGCCACTCAGGGTCAGGGCGGGGCCTACAATGAGCAGTTCTTC
TRBJ1-1 TRBV29-1 . TRBD1 CSVEAVGQGTEAFF TGCAGCGTTGAAGCGGTCGGACAGGGAACTGAAGCTTTCTTT
TRBJ1-4 TRBV5-1 . . CASSLAVGNEKLFF TGCGCCAGCAGCTTGGCGGTAGGGAATGAAAAACTGTTTTTT
TRBJ1-2 TRBV27 once TRBD1 CASSRDPTGVYGYTF TGTGCCAGCAGTCGCGATCCGACAGGGGTCTATGGCTACACCTTC
TRBJ1-1 TRBV4-1 . . CASSPRTVGNTEAFF TGCGCCAGCAGCCCCCGGACCGTGGGCAACACTGAAGCTTTCTTT
TRBJ2-5 TRBV19 . TRBD2 CASSIRLAGIQETQYF TGTGCCAGTAGTATCCGACTAGCGGGTATCCAAGAGACCCAGTACTTC
TRBJ1-5 TRBV6-6 . . CASSFLDTGQPQHF TGTGCCAGCAGTTTCCTCGACACTGGCCAGCCCCAGCATTTT
TRBJ1-3 TRBV5-1 . TRBD1 CASRPDRAAGNTIYF TGCGCCAGCAGACCGGACAGGGCGGCTGGAAACACCATATATTTT
TRBJ2-3 TRBV2 . . CASSRTDTQYF TGTGCCAGCTCCCGCACAGATACGCAGTATTTT
TRBJ1-3 TRBV28 . . CASSPGTLRTGNTIYF TGTGCCAGCAGCCCCGGGACTCTACGGACTGGAAACACCATATATTTT
TRBJ2-7 TRBV7-2 few TRBD2 CASSLDWRGAQDEQYF TGTGCCAGCAGCTTAGATTGGCGGGGGGCGCAGGACGAGCAGTACTTC